The rows below give T cell receptor beta chains drawn from one sample of a study of T cell repertoires in aging, cancer and after chemotherapy. Via MiXCR, TCRdb re-called the multiplex PCR reads, giving one row per CDR3 protein. The table has fewer than 6,000 distinct CDR3 sequences, about 20% seen once. What was sequenced was blood. The receptors derive from a human donor with a blood cancer. Each CDR3 is given with its conserved first and last residue. The D gene is left open where the match is weak. Clone size, where shown, is once, few, many, or a class for clones that have expanded.

13	TRBV12-3/TRBV12-4	NA	NA	TRBJ1-4	CASSLGEGGKLFF	TGTGCCAGCAGTTTAGGAGAAGGGGGAAAACTGTTTTTT
14	TRBV6-1	NA	NA	TRBJ1-4	CASSGGAGGQKLFF	TGTGCCAGCAGCGGGGGGGCCGGGGGGCAAAAACTGTTTTTT
12	TRBV27	medium-sized	NA	TRBJ1-2	CASSSLWSGYTF	TGTGCCAGCAGTTCTTTATGGTCCGGCTACACCTTC
16	TRBV5-8	NA	NA	TRBJ1-3	CASSLLAGARGNTIYF	TGTGCCAGCAGCTTGTTAGCCGGGGCCAGAGGAAACACCATATATTTT
15	TRBV29-1	NA	TRBD1	TRBJ2-1	CSGRGQGETYNEQFF	TGCAGCGGCCGGGGACAGGGCGAAACCTACAATGAGCAGTTCTTC
17	TRBV18	medium-sized	TRBD2	TRBJ2-1	CASSPYAGVGSGNEQFF	TGTGCCAGCTCACCATACGCGGGAGTAGGGAGCGGGAATGAGCAGTTCTTC
17	TRBV6-5	NA	TRBD2	TRBJ2-7	CASSYGTSGGRSYEQYF	TGTGCCAGCAGTTATGGGACTAGCGGTGGGAGGTCCTACGAGCAGTACTTC
14	TRBV27	NA	NA	TRBJ2-1	CTSLDGTPTGEQFF	TGTACCAGTTTAGACGGGACTCCTACTGGTGAGCAGTTCTTC
14	TRBV7-2	NA	TRBD1	TRBJ1-2	CASSPGQPNYGYTF	TGTGCCAGCAGCCCGGGACAGCCTAACTATGGCTACACCTTC
17	TRBV7-9	NA	NA	TRBJ1-5	CASSLFRDSTGGQPQHF	TGTGCCAGCAGCTTATTTCGGGACTCCACTGGGGGTCAGCCCCAGCATTTT
15	TRBV6-5	medium-sized	NA	TRBJ2-4	CASSQAGTLGDIQYF	TGTGCCAGCAGTCAGGCCGGGACATTGGGGGACATTCAGTACTTC
12	TRBV12-3/TRBV12-4	few	NA	TRBJ1-1	CASSPGRTEAFF	TGTGCCAGCAGCCCTGGGAGGACTGAAGCTTTCTTT
14	TRBV5-6	NA	NA	TRBJ1-2	CASSLWGANYGYTF	TGCGCCAGCAGCTTGTGGGGAGCTAACTATGGCTACACCTTC
16	TRBV19	medium-sized	TRBD2	TRBJ2-1	CATRASGGAAYNEQFF	TGTGCCACCAGAGCTAGCGGGGGGGCGGCTTACAATGAGCAGTTCTTC
12	TRBV20-1	NA	TRBD1	TRBJ1-2	CSALTGGSGYTF	TGCAGTGCCCTAACAGGGGGCTCTGGCTACACCTTC
13	TRBV10-3	few	NA	TRBJ1-1	CAISADTNTEAFF	TGTGCCATCAGTGCGGATACGAACACTGAAGCTTTCTTT
16	TRBV4-1	NA	NA	TRBJ2-7	CASSQEPGTENYEQYF	TGCGCCAGCAGCCAAGAACCGGGGACGGAGAACTACGAGCAGTACTTC
15	TRBV20-1	NA	NA	TRBJ1-1	CSARDGSVWGAEAFF	TGCAGTGCTAGAGATGGATCTGTGTGGGGAGCTGAAGCTTTCTTT
14	TRBV27	NA	NA	TRBJ2-2	CASSSTRCTGELFF	TGTGCCAGCAGTTCGACTAGGTGTACCGGGGAGCTGTTTTTT
13	TRBV20-1	NA	TRBD2	TRBJ2-2	CSVSGSGTGELFF	TGCAGTGTCAGCGGGAGCGGAACCGGGGAGCTGTTTTTT
15	TRBV5-1	medium-sized	NA	TRBJ2-3	CASSVTGTAADTQYF	TGCGCCAGCAGCGTGACCGGGACGGCCGCAGATACGCAGTATTTT
14	TRBV5-1	NA	TRBD1	TRBJ1-2	CASSTGTGYDGYTF	TGTGCCAGCAGCACCGGGACAGGGTATGATGGCTACACCTTC
15	TRBV6-5	NA	TRBD2	TRBJ2-5	CASSYVAGGKETQYF	TGTGCCAGCAGTTACGTAGCGGGAGGGAAAGAGACCCAGTACTTC
11	TRBV30	medium-sized	NA	TRBJ2-1	CAWTGGYEQFF	TGTGCCTGGACGGGGGGCTATGAGCAGTTCTTC
15	TRBV12-3/TRBV12-4	few	NA	TRBJ1-2	CASSLVGVSHYGYTF	TGTGCCAGCAGTTTAGTCGGCGTCTCGCACTATGGCTACACCTTC
15	TRBV6-1	medium-sized	NA	TRBJ2-7	CASSGFEHASYEQYF	TGTGCCAGCAGTGGGTTTGAGCATGCATCCTACGAGCAGTACTTC
13	TRBV11-3	large	NA	TRBJ2-2	CASSRGSPGELFF	TGTGCCAGCAGCCGTGGGAGTCCCGGGGAGCTGTTTTTT
13	TRBV24-1	few	NA	TRBJ1-2	CATSESGFDSYTF	TGTGCCACCAGTGAGTCAGGCTTCGACAGCTACACCTTC
14	TRBV15	medium-sized	NA	TRBJ1-2	CATSRDRTAYGYTF	TGTGCCACCAGCAGAGACAGGACAGCATATGGCTACACCTTC
12	TRBV12-3/TRBV12-4	NA	NA	TRBJ2-3	CASSSLTDTQYF	TGTGCCAGCAGTTCACTAACAGATACGCAGTATTTT
14	TRBV5-1	few	NA	TRBJ1-3	CASSLEGSGNTIYF	TGCGCCAGCAGCTTGGAGGGCTCTGGAAACACCATATATTTT
14	TRBV2	NA	NA	TRBJ2-5	CASSDGRGHETQYF	TGTGCCAGCAGTGACGGGAGGGGGCATGAGACCCAGTACTTC
12	TRBV13	medium-sized	NA	TRBJ2-3	CASSLASRAQYF	TGTGCCAGCAGCTTAGCCTCCAGGGCGCAGTATTTT
16	TRBV7-9	NA	NA	TRBJ2-6	CASSKTGPSGANVLTF	TGTGCCAGCAGCAAAACAGGGCCCTCTGGGGCCAACGTCCTGACTTTC
14	TRBV11-3	few	NA	TRBJ2-6	CASRELSGANVLTF	TGTGCCAGCCGGGAGCTCTCTGGGGCCAACGTCCTGACTTTC
20	TRBV5-1	few	NA	TRBJ2-6	CASSRGVVRGSDGGANVLTF	TGCGCCAGCAGCCGAGGGGTGGTCAGGGGATCTGACGGGGGGGCCAACGTCCTGACTTTC
14	TRBV28	NA	TRBD1	TRBJ2-7	CASRMGQVIYEQYF	TGTGCCAGCAGGATGGGACAGGTAATCTACGAGCAGTACTTC
14	TRBV6-1	medium-sized	NA	TRBJ1-3	CASSEGDGGNTIYF	TGTGCCAGCAGTGAAGGAGATGGCGGAAACACCATATATTTT
17	TRBV5-1	medium-sized	TRBD2	TRBJ2-3	CASSSGLAGGPGDTQYF	TGCGCCAGCAGCTCCGGACTAGCGGGAGGCCCTGGGGATACGCAGTATTTT
14	TRBV24-1	NA	NA	TRBJ2-5	CATSDRTVQETQYF	TGTGCCACCAGTGACCGGACAGTCCAAGAGACCCAGTACTTC
17	TRBV5-1	NA	TRBD2	TRBJ2-1	CASSGGFSGRAFNEQFF	TGCGCCAGCAGCGGAGGGTTTAGCGGGAGGGCCTTCAATGAGCAGTTCTTC